Below, 7 T cell receptor beta chains from the same sample are listed, as sequenced in a study of T cell responses to AZD1222 COVID-19 vaccine (dated by TCRdb to the early 2020s). The method behind the library was the immunoSEQ multiplex PCR assay. TCRdb stores this immuneACCESS table with in-frame sequences only. Part of the clones is absent; in the studies checked, under half of the shortfall reflects unresolved V genes, and no reason is known for the rest. The sample contains roughly 100,000 clones, 80% to 90% of them found a single time. The ten largest clones take up 20% of the sample. The time point label, read with the paper, signifies: baseline before first vaccination. The source material was peripheral blood, sampled on day 0 of AZD1222 vaccination. The origin of the receptors is an adult in good health.

The table lists this clone with a count of one. The chain joins TRBV7-9 to TRBJ1-5; D perhaps matches TRBD1 (6 bases). Germline CDR1 reads SEHNR; CDR2 reads FQNEAQ (reference sequence). The CDR3 covers 16 residues. V was trimmed by 1 base and J by 3 bases, leaving 13 bases between them. The CDR3 protein is CASSLEAGVNNQPQHF. CDR3 nucleotide sequence: TGTGCCAGCAGCTTAGAAGCAGGGGTGAACAATCAGCCCCAGCATTTT.

The chain combines TRBV6-5 with TRBJ1-2; 9 bases agree with TRBD1. CDR1 and CDR2 from the germline V gene are MNHEY and SVGAGI. The V gene end was trimmed by 6 bases and the J gene end by 5 bases; junction bases not matched to a gene: 4. The CDR3 runs to 13 residues. CDR3 sequence (DNA): TGTGCCAGCAGGAGTGGACAGGGGTATGGCTACACCTTC. Amino acids: CASRSGQGYGYTF.

This chain connects TRBV11-1 to TRBJ1-2; D is unresolved. The CDR3 is 14 amino acids. Per the germline V gene, CDR1 is SGHAT and CDR2 is FQDESV (reference sequence). Trimming removed 5 bases at V and 8 bases at J, with 18 bases between. The CDR3 here is CASSPSEGQRGYTF. CDR3 in DNA: TGTGCCAGCAGCCCGTCCGAGGGCCAACGGGGCTACACCTTC.

The rearrangement uses TRBV10-3 and TRBJ2-7; D may be TRBD1 (5 bases). V lost 1 base and J 6 bases, leaving 13 bases between the germline ends. Looked up from germline, CDR1 is ENHRY and CDR2 is SYGVKD. The CDR3 has 14 amino acids. CDR3 residues: CAISELTLTGEQYF. The CDR3 DNA reads TGTGCCATCAGTGAGTTGACTCTCACAGGCGAGCAGTACTTC.

The V gene is TRBV19, the J gene TRBJ1-3; 7 nucleotides agree with TRBD1. Trimming at V came to 6 bases and at J to 4 bases, leaving 6 bases not matched to a gene. The CDR3 runs to 14 residues. Germline V lookup: CDR1 LNHDA, CDR2 SQIVND (reference sequence). The CDR3 protein is CASRETGEGNTIYF. In DNA form, the CDR3 reads TGTGCCAGTAGGGAAACAGGGGAAGGAAACACCATATATTTT.

A single count supports this clone. The chain employs TRBV19 and TRBJ1-4; D gene unclear. The germline CDR1 and CDR2 sequences are LNHDA and SQIVND (reference sequence). The CDR3 extends over 15 amino acids. The V end was cut by 2 bases, the J end by 0 bases, with 7 bases between. The CDR3 sequence: CASSILGTTNEKLFF. The CDR3 bases are TGTGCCAGTAGTATATTGGGTACAACTAATGAAAAACTGTTTTTT.

This chain links TRBV28 with TRBJ1-1; 7 bases map to TRBD1. The germline V gene encodes CDR1 MDHEN and CDR2 SYDVKM. The junction had 14 bases not matched to a gene; V was cut back by 6 bases and J by 1 base. There are 17 residues in the CDR3. The CDR3 region has the DNA TGTGCCAGCAGCATATCCCTATCGACAGGGAGGAACACTGAAGCTTTCTTT. It codes for CASSISLSTGRNTEAFF.